This TCR beta chain was documented in a study of human T cells and chemical hapten exposure. TCRdb reprocessed the RACE reads with MiXCR, giving one entry per CDR3 protein. The sample shows a few hundred thousand distinct CDR3 sequences, roughly 6% of them seen only once. Germline values: CDR1 SGHVS, CDR2 FQNEAQ. Trimming cost V 5 bases and J 4 bases, with 11 bases left between them. The CDR3 is 13 amino acids. This clonotype was picked up a small number of times. What it recognizes is unknown. The time point here: patch test 2, 6 weeks after DPC sensitization. The treatment was: therapeutic diphenylcyclopropenone sensitization with weekly scalp DPC. Blood draws preceded each patch test application. Study-level points and caveats: Controls formed significantly fewer large CDR3 similarity clusters than expanded TCRs did.

Sequenced here: whole blood, sampled in connection with sensitization to the hapten diphenylcyclopropenone (DPC). The rearrangement uses TRBV7-8 and TRBJ1-2, with D perhaps matching TRBD1 (5 bases). The sequence was collected from a woman aged 18-30 years with alopecia areata. Some clones in this sample may be carry-over from other donors' samples. CDR3 bases: TGTGCCAGCAGCCCTAAAAGGGGCTATGGCTACACCTTC. Translation: CASSPKRGYGYTF.